These T cell receptor beta chains were read from a single sample in a study of shared clonotypes between healthy human individuals. Sequencing used immunoSEQ multiplex PCR; TCRdb keeps in-frame clones, though not all of them. The sample shows about 2.1 million clones, approximately 92% of them seen only once. Sequenced input: naive CD8+ T cells from PBMCs. The source of these receptors is a man aged 18 to 30 in good health. Some clones in this sample may be carry-over from other donors' samples. Each CDR3 is given with its conserved first and last residue.

v_call,cdr3_aa
TRBV7-9,CASSLATGPLWEQYF
TRBV4-1,CASSRPGLAAPTDTQYF
TRBV6-6,CASSTSGTYYEQYF
TRBV25-1,CASSEIEGWAGELFF
TRBV4-3,CASSQVPGPGELFF
TRBV18,CASSPGKGNLNTEAFF
TRBV10-3,CAISSPGQASYEQYF
TRBV5-8,CASSLAGGLDEQYF
TRBV9,CASSTTGLGQPQHF
TRBV27,CASSPSGRETDTQYF
TRBV29-1,CSVENRETGELFF
TRBV7-9,CASSAPGLNTEAFF
TRBV5-8,CASSSDRGRGTEAFF
TRBV7-3,CASSSGQGNSYEQYF
TRBV6-1,CASSVRDTYEQYF
TRBV7-9,CASSLPNDRVSEQYF
TRBV27,CASSFRSGHYNEQFF
TRBV7-2,CASSLSAGTDETQYF
TRBV7-3,CASSSQAEGAGELFF
TRBV7-2,CASNHVGAGGPPSYNEQFF
TRBV27,CASSWGGYTGELFF
TRBV19,CASSPGRGSGTEAFF
TRBV10-3,CAIHRELTGELFF
TRBV27,CASSLSGSPYNEQFF
TRBV30,CAWSTDGYSNQPQHF
TRBV6-1,CASSGEVGGETQYF
TRBV28,CASSPLVWGQGDEQYF
TRBV7-9,CASSFPGGDQPQHF
TRBV28,CASSLLLLGESSGANVLTF